The 21 T cell receptor beta chains below come from one sample, sequenced in a study of blood T cell repertoires in COVID-19. TCRdb's table, derived via immunoSEQ multiplex PCR, lists solely in-frame clones and lacks some. Altogether about 120,000 clones are present, approximately 82% being singletons, with the ten largest covering roughly 7.1%. Sequenced input: peripheral blood. These receptors were taken from a man between 65 and 85 years old with active or convalescent COVID-19.

The V and J genes are TRBV7-2 and TRBJ2-3, with 12 bases that match TRBD2. Germline CDR1 SGHTA, CDR2 FQGNSA. The CDR3 consists of 16 residues. Germline trimming cut 5 bases from V and 3 bases from J; bases unmatched to any gene: 6. CDR3 coding DNA: TGTGCCAGCAGCACGGGACTAGCGGGTCTAACAGATACGCAGTATTTT. Translation gives CASSTGLAGLTDTQYF.

The sample holds a few counts of this clone. Compared with germline, one end of the junction differs, possibly owing to a read error. This chain connects TRBV24-1 to TRBJ1-1; maybe TRBD1 (5 bases). There are 11 residues in the CDR3. CDR1 and CDR2 (germline): KGHDR, SFDVKD. The CDR3 DNA follows: TGTGCCACCAGTGATTTGGCCCAGGGCATATTT. This encodes CATSDLAQGIF.

V gene TRBV18 combines with J gene TRBJ1-3; the D is unclear. Germline CDR1 KGHSH, CDR2 LQKENI. The CDR3 runs to 14 residues. Deletions cut 3 bases from V and 4 bases from J, with 10 bases between. The CDR3 nucleotides are TGTGCCAGCTCACCCACGGAGTCCGGAAACACCATATATTTT. Its translation: CASSPTESGNTIYF.

The chain links TRBV6-6 to TRBJ1-1; D unclear. The CDR3 has 11 residues. The germline V gene has CDR1 MNHNY and CDR2 SVGAGI (reference sequence). CDR3 DNA sequence: TGTGCGGGAGGGCAGAACACTGAAGCTTTCTTT. Its protein product is CAGGQNTEAFF.

V is TRBV7-3 and J is TRBJ1-1, with D maybe TRBD1 (5 bases). Trimming pared 0 bases from V and 7 bases from J, leaving 15 bases between. The germline V gene has CDR1 SGHTA and CDR2 FQGTGA. The CDR3 is made up of 15 amino acids. The CDR3 here is CASSLTGQFGGEAFF. DNA for the CDR3: TGTGCCAGCAGCTTAACGGGGCAGTTCGGTGGTGAAGCTTTCTTT. The full variable domain, with the rest looked up from reference TRBV7-3 and TRBJ1-1, is GAGVSQTPSNKVTEKGKYVELRCDPISGHTALYWYRQSLGQGPEFLIYFQGTGAADDSGLPNDRFFAVRPEGSVSTLKIQRTERGDSAVYLCASSLTGQFGGEAFFGQGTRLTVV.

This chain joins TRBV25-1 and TRBJ2-1; 7 nucleotides line up with TRBD1. Germline assignment: CDR1 MGHDK and CDR2 SYGVNS. V was pared by 7 bases and J by 5 bases, with 11 bases of the junction left unmatched. The CDR3 is 15 residues long. The CDR3 sequence is CASMAERGQHNEQFF. CDR3 DNA sequence: TGTGCCAGCATGGCCGAGAGGGGGCAACACAATGAGCAGTTCTTC.

The rearrangement links TRBV19 to TRBJ1-2; 8 nucleotides match TRBD1. Germline CDR1 is LNHDA and CDR2 is SQIVND (reference sequence). This CDR3 spans 13 amino acids. V shed 9 bases and J 4 bases; nucleotides not matched to a gene: 7. CDR3 region: CASWTGMAYGYTF. For the CDR3, the DNA is TGTGCCAGCTGGACAGGGATGGCCTATGGCTACACCTTC.

This sequence joins TRBV5-4 and TRBJ2-7; 10 nucleotides match TRBD2. The CDR3 totals 15 residues. Germline lookup yields CDR1 SGHNT and CDR2 YYREEE (reference sequence). V dropped 0 bases and J dropped 4; count of bases not matched to a gene: 4. CDR3: CASSLDLAGAYEQYF. CDR3 nucleotides: TGTGCCAGCAGCTTGGATCTAGCGGGAGCGTACGAGCAGTACTTC.

This chain uses TRBV5-1 with TRBJ1-1, with TRBD1 identical over 8 bases. The CDR3 runs 13 residues. Germline trimming cut 7 bases from V and 1 base from J; bases unmatched to any gene: 3. Per germline, CDR1 SGHRS and CDR2 YFSETQ. DNA for the CDR3: TGCGCCAGCGGACAGGGTTGGAACACTGAAGCTTTCTTT. As protein: CASGQGWNTEAFF.

This rearrangement joins TRBV4-3 to TRBJ2-3; 7 nucleotides match TRBD2. The CDR3 contains 17 residues. Per germline, CDR1 LGHNA and CDR2 YSLEER. J gave up 4 bases and V 0 bases, and 10 bases lay outside the gene matches. This chain's CDR3 is CASSQDRSGGGSDTQYF. The DNA of the CDR3 is TGCGCCAGCAGCCAAGATCGGTCGGGAGGAGGGTCAGATACGCAGTATTTT.

This sequence joins TRBV3-1 (or the pseudogene TRBV3-2) and TRBJ1-3; D unresolved. Looked up from germline, CDR1 is LGHDT and CDR2 is YNNKEL (reference sequence). CDR3 size: 14 residues. Trimming took off 6 bases at V and 0 bases at J, with 9 bases between the two ends. The CDR3 region has the DNA TGTGCCAGCAGTTTTGGGCCCTCTGGAAACACCATATATTTT. Its protein product is CASSFGPSGNTIYF.

CDR3 in amino acids: CASSPSIDGRPQHF. The CDR3 DNA follows: TGTGCCAGCTCGCCCTCGATTGATGGGCGGCCCCAGCATTTT. The chain joins TRBV18 to TRBJ1-5; D unresolved. The ends were cut back, 6 bases at V and 9 bases at J, with 18 bases in the middle. Germline V gene sequence: CDR1 KGHSH, CDR2 LQKENI. This CDR3 has 14 residues.

J is TRBJ2-7 and V is TRBV11-3, with D possibly being TRBD2 (5 bases). Trimming took off 0 bases at V and 4 bases at J, with 13 bases between the two ends. Germline CDR1 reads SGHNT; CDR2 reads YENEEA. The CDR3 extends over 15 amino acids. Here the CDR3 reads CASSLDAGVVYEQYF. The CDR3 DNA is TGTGCCAGCAGCTTAGACGCGGGTGTGGTTTACGAGCAGTACTTC.

The rearrangement joins TRBV23-1 to TRBJ2-1; 7 nucleotides line up with TRBD1. TRBV23-1 is flagged as an ORF with uncertain function. V was clipped by 4 bases and J by 5 bases; unmatched bases: 11. CDR3 size: 16 residues. The CDR3 nucleotides read TGCGCCAGCAGTCGCCCCGAGACAGGGCTCGACAATGAGCAGTTCTTC. Amino acid sequence: CASSRPETGLDNEQFF.

The gene calls are TRBV2 and TRBJ1-4, with 8 bases aligning to TRBD1. There are 14 residues in the CDR3. Germline CDR1 is SNHLY and CDR2 is FYNNEI. With V trimmed by 5 bases and J by 8 bases, 7 bases remained unmatched. The DNA for the CDR3 is TGTGCCAGCAGTAAAGGGACAGGCCACGAAAAACTGTTTTTT. This gives the protein CASSKGTGHEKLFF. Together with reference TRBV2 and TRBJ1-4, the CDR3 gives the full variable domain: EPEVTQTPSHQVTQMGQEVILRCVPISNHLYFYWYRQILGQKVEFLVSFYNNEISEKSEIFDDQFSVERPDGSNFTLKIRSTKLEDSAMYFCASSKGTGHEKLFFGSGTQLSVL.

The V gene is TRBV9, the J gene TRBJ1-2; the D is unclear. The CDR3 has 14 residues. Germline-derived CDR1 and CDR2 are SGDLS and YYNGEE. Trimming stripped 0 bases from V and 5 bases from J, with 11 bases between. The CDR3 DNA follows: TGTGCCAGCAGCGTAGGAAAGGGAGTATATGGCTACACCTTC. The encoded protein is CASSVGKGVYGYTF.

The chain uses TRBV4-2 and TRBJ2-7; weak D call: TRBD2 (5 bases). Trimming cost V 0 bases and J 3 bases, with 12 bases left between them. CDR3 length equals 15 residues. Germline CDR1 reads LGHNA; CDR2 reads YNFKEQ. The CDR3 DNA follows: TGTGCCAGCAGCCAAGATTGGAGGACCGACTACGAGCAGTACTTC. Translated: CASSQDWRTDYEQYF.

The V call is TRBV28, the J call TRBJ1-5; 9 bases are a match to TRBD1. Germline V CDR1 and CDR2: MDHEN, SYDVKM. CDR3 size: 14 residues. V lost 4 bases, J lost 9 bases, and 7 bases stayed unmatched. The CDR3 is CASSSGQGRLPQHF. For the CDR3, the DNA is TGTGCCAGCAGTTCCGGACAGGGGAGGTTGCCCCAGCATTTT. Looking up the rest from reference TRBV28 and TRBJ1-5 gives the full variable domain: DVKVTQSSRYLVKRTGEKVFLECVQDMDHENMFWYRQDPGLGLRLIYFSYDVKMKEKGDIPEGYSVSREKKERFSLILESASTNQTSMYLCASSSGQGRLPQHFGDGTRLSIL.

The chain is built from TRBV28 and TRBJ2-2; 11 bases fit TRBD2. CDR3 size: 18 residues. V was clipped by 3 bases and J by 4 bases; unmatched bases: 10. Germline assignment: CDR1 MDHEN and CDR2 SYDVKM. This CDR3 reads CASSFGLAGGMSTGELFF. The CDR3 nucleotides read TGTGCCAGCAGTTTCGGGCTAGCGGGAGGAATGAGCACCGGGGAGCTGTTTTTT.

This chain uses TRBV5-6 with TRBJ2-7; D ambiguous. With 1 base removed from V and 1 base from J, the gap between germline ends came to 9 bases. CDR1 is SGHDT and CDR2 is YYEEEE in the germline V gene. This CDR3 has 14 residues. Here the CDR3 DNA reads TGTGCCAGCAGCTTGAGAGGAAAATCCTACGAGCAGTACTTC. Residues: CASSLRGKSYEQYF.

This sequence joins TRBV12-3 or TRBV12-4 and TRBJ1-1; D may be TRBD1 (6 bases). CDR3 length: 13 residues. With 10 bases removed from V and 1 base from J, the gap between germline ends came to 13 bases. Written as DNA, the CDR3 is TGTGCCACCAGGGACATTCGGAACACTGAAGCTTTCTTT. Its protein is CATRDIRNTEAFF.